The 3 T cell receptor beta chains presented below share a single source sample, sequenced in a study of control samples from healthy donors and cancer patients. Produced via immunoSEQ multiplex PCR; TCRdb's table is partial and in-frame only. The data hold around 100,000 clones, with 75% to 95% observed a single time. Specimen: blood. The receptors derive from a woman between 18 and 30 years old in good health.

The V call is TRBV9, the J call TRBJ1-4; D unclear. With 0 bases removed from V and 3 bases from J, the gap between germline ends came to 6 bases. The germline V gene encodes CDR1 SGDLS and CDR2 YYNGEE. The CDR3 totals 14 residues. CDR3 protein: CASSVGQSNEKLFF. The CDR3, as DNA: TGTGCCAGCAGCGTAGGGCAGTCTAATGAAAAACTGTTTTTT.

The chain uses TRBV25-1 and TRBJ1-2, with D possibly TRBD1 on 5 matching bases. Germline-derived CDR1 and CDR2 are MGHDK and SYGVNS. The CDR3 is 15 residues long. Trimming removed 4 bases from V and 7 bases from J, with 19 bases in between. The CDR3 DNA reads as TGTGCCAGCAGTGTCCGGACACAAGCTTACCCTGGCTACACCTTC. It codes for CASSVRTQAYPGYTF.

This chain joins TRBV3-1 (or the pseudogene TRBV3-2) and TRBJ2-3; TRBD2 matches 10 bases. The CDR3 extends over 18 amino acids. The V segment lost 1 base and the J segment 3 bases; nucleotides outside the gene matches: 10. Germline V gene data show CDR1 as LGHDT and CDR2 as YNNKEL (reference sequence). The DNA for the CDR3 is TGTGCCAGCAGCCAAGTACTAGCGGGGAGCATCCTTACAGATACGCAGTATTTT. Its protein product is CASSQVLAGSILTDTQYF.